This TCR beta chain appears in the sequencing data of a study of T cell responses to AZD1222 COVID-19 vaccine. Per the germline V gene, CDR1 is MNHEY and CDR2 is SVGAGI. With V trimmed by 7 bases and J by 2 bases, 3 bases remained unmatched. The length of the CDR3 is 13 residues. The assay was immunoSEQ multiplex PCR, and TCRdb's table has in-frame clones only and misses some. Of around 78,000 clones in the sample, 90% were seen once. Regarding this clone: Its antigen remains unknown.

Broader study findings: Within unmutated variant regions lay the reported targets of nearly half of spike-specific TCRs. Donors skewed white British and female; clonal diversity was possibly underestimated. Spike-specific TCR breadth rose after two AZD1222 doses, and depth rose as well.

Material: peripheral blood, obtained 28 days after the second AZD1222 dose. The V call is TRBV6-5, the J call TRBJ1-2; 8 bases match TRBD1. This receptor was identified in an adult who received the AZD1222 COVID-19 vaccine. CDR3 sequence reads: CASTGQGNYGYTF. The CDR3 DNA reads TGTGCCAGCACTGGACAGGGAAACTATGGCTACACCTTC.